This T cell receptor (beta chain) was observed in a study of OX40 agonist ivuxolimab in advanced cancers. Trimming removed 3 bases at V and 2 bases at J, with 14 bases between. Germline V gives CDR1 SGHRS, CDR2 YFSETQ. The length of the CDR3 is 15 residues. Some clones are missing from TCRdb's copy, which holds only in-frame ones; the method was immunoSEQ multiplex PCR. Of 45,000 to 70,000 clones listed, 83% are singletons. Researchers took blood at baseline, on cycle 4 day 1, and on cycle 7 day 1. This rearrangement joins TRBV5-1 to TRBJ2-5; D is perhaps TRBD2 (6 bases). This receptor was obtained from an adult with an advanced solid tumor such as melanoma, head and neck, liver or kidney cancer. The starting material was CD4+ or CD8+ T cells sorted from blood, obtained in a trial of the OX40 agonist ivuxolimab. CDR3 protein: CASSSTTTRQETQYF. The CDR3 DNA is TGCGCCAGCAGCTCGACTACGACTAGACAAGAGACCCAGTACTTC.